The entry that follows covers one T cell receptor beta chain sequence. CDR1 is SGHTA, CDR2 FQGNSA, per germline. V was cut by 3 bases and J by 9 bases, with 12 bases left in between. CDR3 length: 14 amino acids. Per the original methods: The authors estimated nucleated cell counts from reference gene primer amplification. Sequencing was performed with immunoSEQ multiplex PCR; in TCRdb, only in-frame clones are kept and a portion is missing. That table supplies the V and J calls and clone size; D and trimming were determined from the DNA. The sample shows 200,000 to 300,000 clones, roughly 88% of them seen only once. The entry originates in a study of blood T cell repertoires in COVID-19. Study-level background: Samples taken during acute and convalescent COVID-19 were collected in the United States, Italy and Spain. PBMCs, B-cell-depleted T cells, or T cells were the source of the cDNA or gDNA that made up the material.

This sequence originates from a woman in her 30s with acute or convalescent COVID-19. Sequenced sample: peripheral blood. The J gene is TRBJ1-6, the V gene TRBV7-2, with a possible D match to TRBD1 (6 bases). This CDR3 is CASSLTGGSSPLHF. In DNA, the CDR3 is TGTGCCAGCAGCTTGACAGGAGGTAGTTCACCCCTCCACTTT. Full variable domain (remainder filled in from reference TRBV7-2 and TRBJ1-6): GAGVSQSPSNKVTEKGKDVELRCDPISGHTALYWYRQSLGQGLEFLIYFQGNSAPDKSGLPSDRFSAERTGGSVSTLTIQRTQQEDSAVYLCASSLTGGSSPLHFGNGTRLTVT.